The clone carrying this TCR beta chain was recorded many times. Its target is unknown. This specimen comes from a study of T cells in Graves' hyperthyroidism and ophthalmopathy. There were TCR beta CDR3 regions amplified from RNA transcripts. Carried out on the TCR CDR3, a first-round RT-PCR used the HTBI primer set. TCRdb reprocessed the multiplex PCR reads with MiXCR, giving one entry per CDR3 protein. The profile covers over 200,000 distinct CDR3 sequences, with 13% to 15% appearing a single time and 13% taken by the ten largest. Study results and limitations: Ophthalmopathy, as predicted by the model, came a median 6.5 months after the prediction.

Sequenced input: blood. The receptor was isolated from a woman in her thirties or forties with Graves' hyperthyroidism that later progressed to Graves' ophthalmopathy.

The CDR3 sequence is CASSRLAGATYEQYF. The CDR3 DNA reads as TGTGCCAGCAGCAGACTAGCGGGAGCAACTTACGAGCAGTACTTC. The rearrangement joins TRBV27 to TRBJ2-7; 12 bases align to TRBD2. V was pared by 6 bases and J by 4 bases, with 7 bases of the junction left unmatched. Germline CDR1 is MNHEY and CDR2 is SMNVEV (reference sequence). The CDR3 totals 15 residues.